This TCR beta chain was captured in a study of T cells in Graves' hyperthyroidism and ophthalmopathy. The study's findings and limits: Most thyroid clonotypes with frequency above 0.001 were detected in blood.

As to this clonotype: What it recognizes is unknown.

TCR beta CDR3 regions were amplified from RNA transcripts. First-round RT-PCR of the TCR CDR3 relied on the HTBI primer set. TCRdb reanalysed the multiplex PCR reads using MiXCR and keeps one entry per CDR3 protein. The sample has about 290,000 distinct CDR3 sequences, approximately 19% seen once. Disease duration was under 3 months in the ophthalmopathy patients, who also had a Clinical Activity Score of at least 3 and a NOSPECS grade of at least 4. Clinical symptoms, serum thyroxine, TRAb, thyroid ultrasound and orbital computed tomography informed diagnoses. The PBMCs had their origin in around 9.1 ml of fresh peripheral blood. V lost 4 bases and J 7 bases, leaving 16 bases between the germline ends. Germline V CDR1 and CDR2: WNHNN, SYGVQD (reference sequence). The CDR3 contains 14 residues.

V and J are TRBV10-1 and TRBJ2-5, with TRBD2 as a possible D gene (5 bases). The clonotype was recovered from a middle-aged man with Graves' ophthalmopathy. The sample taken for sequencing was blood. The CDR3 DNA reads TGCGCCAGCAGTGCCGACGGGAAAGAAGGGACCCAGTACTTC. Residues: CASSADGKEGTQYF.